Listed here are 27 T cell receptor beta chains from one sample, sequenced in a study of T-cell memory formation after mild COVID-19 (dated by TCRdb to about 2021). Libraries were made using 5' RACE. TCRdb records Illumina NovaSeq 6000 as the sequencer. Clones were called with MiXCR by TCRdb after fastp trimmed the public reads at Q25, and only in-frame beta chains were retained. Rows are unified per CDR3 protein, each entry keeping the most common DNA and genes. Present in this sample are around 300,000 distinct CDR3 sequences, roughly 8.2% of which were seen just once. Around a fifth of the sample is in the top ten clones. The sequencing sample was made of PBMCs or a T cell subset sorted from them (not recorded which). These receptors were obtained from a young man who had mild COVID-19 (a few samples of this study predate the infection). The sample titles of this study are shuffled in the database, so cell type and time point are left out; the donor was told from shared clones.

This rearrangement joins TRBV5-1 to TRBJ2-1, with 7 bases identical to TRBD2. CDR3 length: 14 amino acids. Germline V lookup: CDR1 SGHRS, CDR2 YFSETQ. The trim removed 0 bases at V and 14 bases at J, leaving 11 bases unmatched. The DNA for the CDR3 is TGCGCCAGCAGCTTGGGCGGGGAGGGGATAGAGGAGTTCTTC. Its protein product is CASSLGGEGIEEFF.

This chain connects TRBV6-2 or TRBV6-3 to TRBJ2-7, with a tentative D call TRBD1 (5 bases). The ends were cut back, 7 bases at V and 6 bases at J, with 19 bases in the middle. This CDR3 region has 14 residues. The germline CDR1 and CDR2 sequences are MNHEY and SVGEGT. CDR3 sequence (DNA): TGTGCCAGCACCAGACAGTGGCTGGGGTTCGAGCAGTACGTC. It translates to CASTRQWLGFEQYV.

This clonotype was detected only a few times. This chain connects TRBV7-4 to TRBJ2-7; TRBD1 or TRBD2 may be the D gene (6 bases each). CDR1 and CDR2 (germline): SGHVT, SQSDAQ. The V gene lost 10 bases and the J gene lost 3 bases, with 28 bases spanning the gap. The CDR3 extends over 17 amino acids. CDR3 nucleotides: TGTGCCAACCTTTCCCAAGGGGGGCTAGGGGTCGGCTACGAGCAGTACTTC. Translated, it gives CANLSQGGLGVGYEQYF.

The sample holds a few counts of this clonotype. The V call is TRBV7-9, the J call TRBJ1-2; D remains ambiguous. The CDR3 runs 13 residues. Germline CDR1 reads SEHNR; CDR2 reads FQNEAQ (reference sequence). Trimming took off 4 bases at V and 5 bases at J, with 11 bases between the two ends. CDR3 in amino acids: CASSSGYTYGYTF. The CDR3 nucleotides are TGTGCCAGCAGCTCGGGCTATACGTATGGCTACACCTTC.

A few counts support this clonotype. This chain links TRBV9 with TRBJ2-3, with TRBD2 as a possible D gene (6 bases). Germline values: CDR1 SGDLS, CDR2 YYNGEE. The ends were cut back, 3 bases at V and 8 bases at J, with 22 bases in the middle. CDR3 size: 16 residues. CDR3 sequence reads: CASSASWDLGSGTQYF. DNA of the CDR3: TGTGCCAGCAGCGCGTCGTGGGACTTGGGGAGCGGTACGCAGTATTTT.

Ten or more counts support this clonotype. This sequence joins TRBV6-5 and TRBJ1-6; weak D call: TRBD1 (6 bases). The V gene lost 5 bases and the J gene lost 7 bases, with 18 bases spanning the gap. Germline V CDR1 and CDR2: MNHEY, SVGAGI. The CDR3 totals 16 residues. As DNA, the CDR3 is TGTGCCAGCAGTAAACAGGGTTTAATCGAGAATTCACCCCTCCACTTT. Amino acid sequence: CASSKQGLIENSPLHF.

This clonotype came up a few times. The gene calls are TRBV29-1 and TRBJ1-1; D is possibly TRBD1 (5 bases). V was pared by 0 bases and J by 11 bases, with 10 bases between. CDR3 length: 11 residues. Per germline, CDR1 SQVTM and CDR2 ANQGSEA. CDR3 nucleotides: TGCAGCGTTGAAGAGAACAAGGGGGCTTTCTTT. It is translated as CSVEENKGAFF.

This clonotype was seen a few times. This chain links TRBV7-9 with TRBJ1-1; D is perhaps TRBD1 (5 bases). The CDR3 is 14 residues long. Trimming cost V 1 base and J 6 bases, with 12 bases left between them. Germline CDR1 is SEHNR and CDR2 is FQNEAQ (reference sequence). In DNA form, the CDR3 reads TGTGCCAGCAGCTTAGGTCCAGGGTTGGCTGAAGCTTTCTTT. The encoded protein is CASSLGPGLAEAFF.

V is TRBV7-2 and J is TRBJ2-7, with D possibly being TRBD2 (5 bases). Germline values: CDR1 SGHTA, CDR2 FQGNSA. There are 14 residues in the CDR3. V was shortened by 3 bases and J by 2 bases, with 11 bases between the two germline ends. CDR3: CASSFDRAAYEQYF. The CDR3 nucleotides are TGTGCCAGCAGCTTCGACCGAGCGGCCTACGAGCAGTACTTC.

This rearrangement joins TRBV19 to TRBJ1-1; D unresolved. The CDR3 contains 14 residues. Trimming took off 6 bases at V and 4 bases at J, with 15 bases between the two ends. Germline lookup yields CDR1 LNHDA and CDR2 SQIVND (reference sequence). The chain's CDR3 is CASSKSGLSTEAFF. The CDR3 DNA reads as TGTGCCAGTAGCAAAAGCGGTCTGAGCACTGAAGCTTTCTTT.

This clonotype came up a few times. The chain couples TRBV5-1 to TRBJ2-6; 8 bases align to TRBD1. CDR1 and CDR2 (germline): SGHRS, YFSETQ. CDR3 length: 17 residues. V shed 3 bases, J shed 0 bases, and the junction held 5 bases outside the gene matches. CDR3: CASSSRTGSSGANVLTF. DNA of the CDR3: TGCGCCAGCAGCTCACGGACAGGGTCCTCTGGGGCCAACGTCCTGACTTTC.

This clonotype was seen a few times. V gene TRBV28 combines with J gene TRBJ2-1; TRBD2 matches 7 bases. V dropped 8 bases and J dropped 0; count of bases not matched to a gene: 10. Looked up from germline, CDR1 is MDHEN and CDR2 is SYDVKM. CDR3 size: 16 residues. The CDR3 sequence is CASYPPRGSSYNEQFF. The CDR3 bases are TGTGCCAGCTATCCCCCGCGGGGGTCCTCCTACAATGAGCAGTTCTTC.

There are many counts of this clonotype. V is TRBV10-3 and J is TRBJ2-5; possibly TRBD1 or TRBD2 for D (6 bases each). The germline V gene encodes CDR1 ENHRY and CDR2 SYGVKD. The germline V and J ends were trimmed by 4 bases and 7 bases, with 19 bases remaining between them. The CDR3 extends over 15 amino acids. CDR3 in DNA: TGTGCCATCAGTGCGATAGGGGGGATCCCCGGGACCCAGTACTTC. This codes for CAISAIGGIPGTQYF.

In regard to this clonotype: The junction and the germline gene differ at one end; a read error may be behind it. V is TRBV29-1 and J is TRBJ2-5; D is ambiguous. The germline gives CDR1 SQVTM, CDR2 ANQGSEA. The CDR3 loop spans 10 amino acids. CDR3 protein: CSAEQETQYF. CDR3 in DNA: TGCAGCGCTGAACAAGAGACCCAGTACTTC.

The V and J genes are TRBV5-1 and TRBJ1-2, with a weak D call TRBD1 (6 bases). The CDR3 has 15 residues. Deletions cut 4 bases from V and 3 bases from J, with 16 bases between. Per germline, CDR1 SGHRS and CDR2 YFSETQ. DNA of the CDR3: TGCGCCAGCAGCGAGAGGGGGGGCGCGGACTATGGCTACACCTTC. Its protein is CASSERGGADYGYTF.

This chain uses TRBV12-3 or TRBV12-4 with TRBJ2-1, with unresolved D. Trimming took 1 base from V and 6 from J, leaving 7 bases between them. There are 13 residues in the CDR3. In nucleotides, the CDR3 is TGTGCCAGCAGTTTAGGTCGGATCAATGAGCAGTTCTTC. Its translation: CASSLGRINEQFF.

V and J are TRBV20-1 and TRBJ2-2; no reliable D call. V lost 4 bases and J 5 bases, leaving 5 bases between the germline ends. The CDR3 loop spans 11 amino acids. CDR1 is DFQATT and CDR2 is SNEGSKA in the germline V gene (reference sequence). CDR3 nucleotide sequence: TGCAGTGCTACCGAGACCGGGGAGCTGTTTTTT. Translating gives CSATETGELFF.

The gene calls are TRBV6-2 or TRBV6-3 and TRBJ2-1, with D perhaps assigned TRBD1 or TRBD2 (7 bases each). The CDR3 has 14 residues. Germline V gene lookup returns CDR1 MNHEY and CDR2 SVGEGT. V was clipped by 4 bases and J by 5 bases, with 12 bases between them. CDR3 sequence: CASSLTGRDNEQFF. CDR3 bases: TGTGCCAGCAGTTTGACAGGGAGGGACAATGAGCAGTTCTTC.

In its sample, this clonotype was seen a few times. The chain combines TRBV20-1 with TRBJ1-2; unclear D gene. Germline V lookup: CDR1 DFQATT, CDR2 SNEGSKA (reference sequence). This CDR3 region has 12 residues. V shed 1 base and J shed 4 bases, with 7 bases lying between them. CDR3 region: CSARGAGYGYTF. CDR3 in DNA: TGCAGTGCTAGAGGGGCCGGCTATGGCTACACCTTC.

The chain uses TRBV4-3 and TRBJ2-4, with a weak D call TRBD1 (5 bases). Trimming cost V 1 base and J 11 bases, with 18 bases left between them. Germline CDR1 and CDR2: LGHNA and YSLEER. CDR3 length equals 15 residues. The CDR3 DNA reads TGCGCCAGCAGCCAAGGGGGCGGTACCCTCTCCCTTCAGTACTTC. Translating it yields CASSQGGGTLSLQYF.

The chain uses TRBV15 and TRBJ2-7; D not certain. This CDR3 comprises 15 residues. Germline lookup yields CDR1 LNHNV and CDR2 YYDKDF (reference sequence). V lost 0 bases and J lost 4, with 13 bases in between. The CDR3 loop is CATSRDHTETYEQYF. CDR3 DNA: TGTGCCACCAGCAGAGATCATACGGAAACATACGAGCAGTACTTC.

This clonotype showed up just a few times. The V and J genes are TRBV2 and TRBJ1-4, with D unresolved. Germline V lookup: CDR1 SNHLY, CDR2 FYNNEI. Trimming took off 3 bases at V and 4 bases at J, with 9 bases between the two ends. The CDR3 is made up of 14 amino acids. CDR3 protein: CASSEGESNEKLFF. The CDR3 DNA sequence: TGTGCCAGCAGTGAGGGAGAGAGTAATGAAAAACTGTTTTTT.

The genes are TRBV4-3 and TRBJ2-5; 10 positions agree with TRBD1. The V gene's germline CDR1 is LGHNA and CDR2 YSLEER. The trim removed 0 bases at V and 3 bases at J, leaving 7 bases unmatched. This CDR3 is built from 17 residues. As DNA, the CDR3 is TGCGCCAGCAGCCAAGAGCCTCCGGGACAGGGGAAAGAGACCCAGTACTTC. The encoded protein is CASSQEPPGQGKETQYF.

This clonotype was counted a few times. This chain links TRBV20-1 with TRBJ2-5; TRBD2 matches 9 bases. Per the germline V gene, CDR1 is DFQATT and CDR2 is SNEGSKA (reference sequence). The V gene end was trimmed by 0 bases and the J gene end by 1 base; junction bases not matched to a gene: 3. There are 15 residues in the CDR3. DNA for the CDR3: TGCAGTGCTAGAGACCCAGCGGGGGGCCAAGAGACCCAGTACTTC. Translation gives CSARDPAGGQETQYF.

The sample holds many counts of this clonotype. This rearrangement joins TRBV6-5 to TRBJ2-1; 10 bases are shared with TRBD2. The CDR3 extends over 15 amino acids. The J segment lost 5 bases and the V segment lost 6 bases, leaving 7 bases of the junction unmatched. Germline values: CDR1 MNHEY, CDR2 SVGAGI. The CDR3 protein is CASRRSGGENNEQFF. Written as DNA, the CDR3 is TGTGCCAGCAGGAGGAGCGGGGGGGAAAACAATGAGCAGTTCTTC.

This clonotype came up a few times. This rearrangement joins TRBV5-4 to TRBJ1-2; D unresolved. The CDR3 totals 14 residues. Per the germline V gene, CDR1 is SGHNT and CDR2 is YYREEE (reference sequence). V was cut by 0 bases and J by 8 bases, with 14 bases left in between. CDR3 residues: CASSLVSGEEGYTF. CDR3 sequence (DNA): TGTGCCAGCAGCTTGGTTTCAGGCGAGGAGGGCTACACCTTC.

This clonotype was seen a few times. The CDR3 spells CSASKGVGTGELFF. CDR3 coding DNA: TGCAGTGCTAGTAAGGGGGTCGGGACCGGGGAGCTGTTTTTT. The chain employs TRBV20-1 and TRBJ2-2, with D perhaps matching TRBD1 (6 bases). V lost 3 bases and J lost 5, with 13 bases in between. CDR1 and CDR2 from the germline V gene are DFQATT and SNEGSKA (reference sequence). This CDR3 has 14 amino acids.